One and the same sample provided the 32 T cell receptor beta chains below, sequenced in a study of CD8+ T cells in alopecia areata. Treatment given: oral pan-JAK inhibitor, 5-10 mg twice daily. Extracted RNA was reverse transcribed, and the resulting cDNA served as sequencing template. Sequencing was performed with immunoSEQ multiplex PCR; in TCRdb, only in-frame clones are kept and a portion is missing. The sample shows around 200,000 clones, about 60% of them seen only once. The source was CD8+ T cells sorted from blood, collected at week 24, from a patient treated with tofacitinib. Receptors were obtained from a human donor with alopecia areata.

The CDR3 loop reads CASSSAGGQYEQYF. In DNA, the CDR3 is TGCGCCAGCAGCTCAGCGGGGGGCCAATACGAGCAGTACTTC. This chain joins TRBV5-1 and TRBJ2-7, with 9 bases lining up with TRBD2. The V and J ends lost 3 bases and 4 bases, in that order; junction bases with no gene match: 5. Germline V gene lookup returns CDR1 SGHRS and CDR2 YFSETQ. This CDR3 contains 14 residues.

In this sample, this clone turned up a few times. The chain is built from TRBV4-1 and TRBJ2-7; 8 bases align to TRBD2. Losses at the gene ends were 2 bases for V and 3 bases for J; bases not matched to a gene: 6. Germline CDR1 MGHRA, CDR2 YSYEKL. The CDR3 has 15 amino acids. CDR3 in DNA: TGCGCCAGCAGCCAATCAGCGGGGGATGTCTACGAGCAGTACTTC. Amino acids: CASSQSAGDVYEQYF.

The rearrangement links TRBV13 to TRBJ2-2, with a weak D call TRBD2 (5 bases). Trimming stripped 3 bases from V and 6 bases from J, with 14 bases between. Per the germline V gene, CDR1 is PRHDT and CDR2 is FYEKMQ (reference sequence). This CDR3 is 15 amino acids long. CDR3 coding DNA: TGTGCCAGCAGCTTTGGACGCGGCGGGCCCGGGGAGCTGTTTTTT. Amino acids: CASSFGRGGPGELFF. Combining the CDR3 with reference TRBV13 and TRBJ2-2 gives the whole variable domain AAGVIQSPRHLIKEKRETATLKCYPIPRHDTVYWYQQGPGQDPQFLISFYEKMQSDKGSIPDRFSAQQFSDYHSELNMSSLELGDSALYFCASSFGRGGPGELFFGEGSRLTVL.

This clone has just one count. The V gene is TRBV7-9, the J gene TRBJ2-3, with D tentatively TRBD2 (5 bases). With 9 bases removed from V and 2 bases from J, the gap between germline ends came to 12 bases. Germline V CDR1 and CDR2: SEHNR, FQNEAQ (reference sequence). This CDR3 has 13 residues. The CDR3 protein is CARSERATDTQYF. CDR3 coding DNA: TGTGCCAGATCAGAGAGGGCCACAGATACGCAGTATTTT.

This chain links TRBV6-1 with TRBJ2-2; D call uncertain. The CDR3 spans 12 residues. Germline V gene sequence: CDR1 MNHNS, CDR2 SASEGT. V was shortened by 5 bases and J by 6 bases, with 7 bases between the two germline ends. CDR3 region: CASSWVPGELFF. DNA for the CDR3: TGTGCCAGCAGTTGGGTGCCCGGGGAGCTGTTTTTT.

This chain uses TRBV19 with TRBJ2-2; 11 bases fit TRBD1. Germline V gene data show CDR1 as LNHDA and CDR2 as SQIVND (reference sequence). The CDR3 consists of 13 residues. Germline trimming cut 9 bases from V and 7 bases from J; bases unmatched to any gene: 4. As DNA, the CDR3 is TGTGCCAGCGGGACAGGGGGTATCGGGGAGCTGTTTTTT. Translated, it gives CASGTGGIGELFF.

The chain is built from TRBV7-9 and TRBJ1-2; 8 bases map to TRBD1. Germline V gene data show CDR1 as SEHNR and CDR2 as FQNEAQ (reference sequence). The CDR3 length is 13 residues. The junction had 6 bases not matched to a gene; V was cut back by 6 bases and J by 6 bases. This CDR3 is CASRDRTGNGYTF. Written as DNA, the CDR3 is TGTGCCAGCAGGGACCGGACAGGGAATGGCTACACCTTC.

This chain joins TRBV28 and TRBJ2-3, with D possibly TRBD1 on 6 matching bases. Trimming pared 6 bases from V and 0 bases from J, leaving 13 bases between. The CDR3 loop spans 15 amino acids. Germline V CDR1 and CDR2: MDHEN, SYDVKM. Here the CDR3 DNA reads TGTGCCAGCAGACAGGGTGACTTTAGCACAGATACGCAGTATTTT. Its translation: CASRQGDFSTDTQYF. The full variable domain, completed using reference TRBV28 and TRBJ2-3, is DVKVTQSSRYLVKRTGEKVFLECVQDMDHENMFWYRQDPGLGLRLIYFSYDVKMKEKGDIPEGYSVSREKKERFSLILESASTNQTSMYLCASRQGDFSTDTQYFGPGTRLTVL.

The chain couples TRBV6-1 to TRBJ2-5, with no clear D. This CDR3 comprises 16 residues. CDR1 and CDR2 from the germline V gene are MNHNS and SASEGT. Trimming cost V 1 base and J 3 bases, with 15 bases left between them. The CDR3 DNA is TGTGCCAGCAGTGAAGATCTGTGGGGTCGGGAAGAGACCCAGTACTTC. It codes for CASSEDLWGREETQYF.

Here the CDR3 reads CASGGQATTSSGNTIYF. CDR3 sequence (DNA): TGTGCCAGCGGAGGACAGGCCACGACCAGCTCTGGAAACACCATATATTTT. The chain has TRBV7-8 and TRBJ1-3; 7 nucleotides match TRBD1. Trimming cost V 8 bases and J 0 bases; bases outside gene matches: 13. Germline CDR1 and CDR2: SGHVS and FQNEAQ. This CDR3 region has 17 residues.

This sequence joins TRBV9 and TRBJ2-3; D is possibly TRBD2 (7 bases). The CDR3 totals 13 residues. V shed 2 bases and J shed 5 bases, with 9 bases lying between them. Germline CDR1 reads SGDLS; CDR2 reads YYNGEE. This CDR3 is CASSVGGQDTQYF. Written as DNA, the CDR3 is TGTGCCAGCAGCGTGGGGGGGCAAGATACGCAGTATTTT.

The gene calls are TRBV30 and TRBJ1-1; D is unresolved. Trimming removed 1 base at V and 8 bases at J, with 11 bases between. The CDR3 extends over 12 amino acids. CDR1 is GTSNPN, CDR2 SVGIG, per germline (reference sequence). The CDR3 DNA follows: TGTGCCTGGAGTGGCCTAGGGCCAGAAGCTTTCTTT. Translated: CAWSGLGPEAFF.

This clone came up a few times. Other nucleotide sequences from this sample produce the same CDR3. The rearrangement links TRBV2 to TRBJ1-1; D may be TRBD1 (6 bases). Per germline, CDR1 SNHLY and CDR2 FYNNEI. The CDR3 totals 14 residues. The V end was cut by 3 bases, the J end by 3 bases, with 11 bases between. The CDR3 protein is CASSEGRGYTEAFF. The CDR3 nucleotides read TGTGCCAGCAGTGAGGGAAGGGGGTACACTGAAGCTTTCTTT.

The chain is built from TRBV14 and TRBJ1-1; D is ambiguous. This CDR3 contains 14 residues. Germline assignment: CDR1 SGHDN and CDR2 FVKESK. Trimming took off 4 bases at V and 1 base at J, with 10 bases between the two ends. The CDR3 region has the DNA TGTGCCAGCAGCCCCCGACACTCGAACACTGAAGCTTTCTTT. This sequence encodes CASSPRHSNTEAFF. The entire variable domain, with the rest obtained from reference TRBV14 and TRBJ1-1, is as follows: EAGVTQFPSHSVIEKGQTVTLRCDPISGHDNLYWYRRVMGKEIKFLLHFVKESKQDESGMPNNRFLAERTGGTYSTLKVQPAELEDSGVYFCASSPRHSNTEAFFGQGTRLTVV.

The chain joins TRBV4-1 to TRBJ1-4, with 7 nucleotides matching TRBD1. Germline CDR1 is MGHRA and CDR2 is YSYEKL. There are 15 residues in the CDR3. The junction had 11 bases not matched to a gene; V was cut back by 8 bases and J by 5 bases. CDR3 in amino acids: CASRKPGQRNEKLFF. CDR3 coding DNA: TGCGCCAGCCGGAAACCGGGACAGCGAAATGAAAAACTGTTTTTT.

The V call is TRBV25-1, the J call TRBJ1-1; no clear D gene. Germline V gene data show CDR1 as MGHDK and CDR2 as SYGVNS. V lost 6 bases and J lost 4, with 18 bases in between. The length of the CDR3 is 15 residues. CDR3 residues: CASRGLGEIGTEAFF. In DNA, the CDR3 is TGTGCCAGCAGAGGGTTGGGAGAGATTGGCACTGAAGCTTTCTTT.

This chain links TRBV2 with TRBJ1-2; TRBD1 is a possible D gene (6 bases). The CDR3 is 12 residues long. V gave up 9 bases and J gave up 4 bases, with 12 bases separating them. Germline V gene sequence: CDR1 SNHLY, CDR2 FYNNEI. CDR3 DNA sequence: TGTGCCAGTGACCAGGGGCCCTATGGCTACACCTTC. It codes for CASDQGPYGYTF.

The V call is TRBV7-6, the J call TRBJ2-6; D not certain. CDR1 is SGHVS and CDR2 is FNYEAQ in the germline V gene. CDR3 length: 15 amino acids. Trimming stripped 7 bases from V and 1 base from J, with 11 bases between. CDR3: CASTHVISGANVLTF. The DNA for the CDR3 is TGTGCCAGCACCCACGTTATATCTGGGGCCAACGTCCTGACTTTC.

A few counts support this clone. The genes are TRBV9 and TRBJ2-5; no definite D call. This CDR3 comprises 14 residues. Germline-derived CDR1 and CDR2 are SGDLS and YYNGEE. The germline V and J ends were trimmed by 3 bases and 2 bases, with 11 bases remaining between them. CDR3 sequence (DNA): TGTGCCAGCAGCGCAGGATCCACGCAAGAGACCCAGTACTTC. It is translated as CASSAGSTQETQYF.

Only a few counts were recorded for this clone. The gene calls are TRBV2 and TRBJ2-3; D unclear. Germline CDR1 reads SNHLY; CDR2 reads FYNNEI. Trimming removed 10 bases from V and 1 base from J, with 18 bases in between. CDR3 length equals 15 residues. CDR3 nucleotide sequence: TGTGCCATTCCGTCCGGGCGCAGTCGCACAGATACGCAGTATTTT. Encoded protein: CAIPSGRSRTDTQYF.

This clone was seen just once. Additional DNA sequences in this sample encode the identical CDR3. V gene TRBV7-9 combines with J gene TRBJ2-3; D is possibly TRBD1 (6 bases). This CDR3 is built from 14 residues. Per the germline V gene, CDR1 is SEHNR and CDR2 is FQNEAQ (reference sequence). Trimming took 1 base from V and 1 from J, leaving 6 bases between them. The CDR3 loop reads CASSLGQGTDTQYF. The DNA of the CDR3 is TGTGCCAGCAGCTTAGGACAGGGCACAGATACGCAGTATTTT.

The CDR3 is CASSQDPGDRYNQPQHF. The DNA for the CDR3 is TGCGCCAGCAGCCAAGATCCCGGGGACAGATACAATCAGCCCCAGCATTTT. J is TRBJ1-5 and V is TRBV4-1; TRBD1 aligns across 7 bases. The V and J ends lost 0 bases and 3 bases, in that order; junction bases with no gene match: 8. CDR1 is MGHRA, CDR2 YSYEKL, per germline. This CDR3 is 17 amino acids long.

The gene calls are TRBV19 and TRBJ2-1, with 7 bases that match TRBD2. Germline-derived CDR1 and CDR2 are LNHDA and SQIVND (reference sequence). The CDR3 consists of 15 residues. V lost 3 bases to trimming and J lost 0 bases; unmatched junction nucleotides: 2. The CDR3 protein is CASSMGGSSYNEQFF. The CDR3 bases are TGTGCCAGTAGTATGGGGGGGAGCTCCTACAATGAGCAGTTCTTC.

The chain couples TRBV4-1 to TRBJ1-2; D uncertain. The germline V gene has CDR1 MGHRA and CDR2 YSYEKL. The CDR3 contains 13 residues. V lost 1 base, J lost 4 bases, and 7 bases lay in between. The CDR3 protein is CASSQADRYGYTF. The DNA for the CDR3 is TGCGCCAGCAGCCAAGCTGACCGCTATGGCTACACCTTC.

V usage is TRBV7-2 and J usage is TRBJ2-2; D is unresolved. The CDR3 extends over 12 amino acids. The germline V gene encodes CDR1 SGHTA and CDR2 FQGNSA. Between the trimmed V and J ends, which lost 5 bases and 6 bases, there was a span of 7 bases. The CDR3 is CASSLWSGELFF. The CDR3 nucleotides read TGTGCCAGCAGCCTTTGGTCCGGGGAGCTGTTTTTT. Using reference TRBV7-2 and TRBJ2-2 for the parts outside the CDR3, the full variable domain is GAGVSQSPSNKVTEKGKDVELRCDPISGHTALYWYRQSLGQGLEFLIYFQGNSAPDKSGLPSDRFSAERTGGSVSTLTIQRTQQEDSAVYLCASSLWSGELFFGEGSRLTVL.

This clone showed up just a few times. The rearrangement joins TRBV29-1 to TRBJ1-2, with unresolved D. V was pared by 7 bases and J by 5 bases, with 11 bases between. This CDR3 has 11 residues. Per germline, CDR1 SQVTM and CDR2 ANQGSEA. Here the CDR3 DNA reads TGCAGCGCTGGACCAGAATATGGCTACACCTTC. Translated, it gives CSAGPEYGYTF.

V is TRBV15 and J is TRBJ1-2; 12 nucleotides agree with TRBD1. Germline CDR1 is LNHNV and CDR2 is YYDKDF (reference sequence). The CDR3 totals 15 residues. The V gene end was trimmed by 4 bases and the J gene end by 8 bases; junction bases not matched to a gene: 8. This CDR3 reads CATSTRDRGREGYTF. The CDR3 bases are TGTGCCACCAGCACCAGGGACAGGGGGCGTGAGGGCTACACCTTC.

Within the sample, this clone is medium-sized. The chain is built from TRBV27 and TRBJ2-3; tentatively, D is TRBD1 (6 bases). The ends were cut back, 4 bases at V and 4 bases at J, with 15 bases in the middle. Germline CDR1 MNHEY, CDR2 SMNVEV (reference sequence). The CDR3 spans 15 residues. This CDR3 is CASSSDSIGADTQYF. The CDR3 DNA reads as TGTGCCAGCAGTTCGGACAGCATAGGAGCAGATACGCAGTATTTT.

This clone was detected once. The V and J genes are TRBV4-1 and TRBJ2-1, with 7 nucleotides matching TRBD1. CDR1 is MGHRA and CDR2 is YSYEKL in the germline V gene. Losses at the gene ends were 0 bases for V and 7 bases for J; bases not matched to a gene: 6. The CDR3 totals 15 residues. The CDR3, as DNA: TGCGCCAGCAGCCAAGAGGTACAGGGGTGGAATGAGCAGTTCTTC. It translates to CASSQEVQGWNEQFF.

The chain recombines TRBV15 with TRBJ2-7, with D hard to call. Germline V gene sequence: CDR1 LNHNV, CDR2 YYDKDF (reference sequence). V was clipped by 4 bases and J by 0 bases, with 13 bases between them. The CDR3 totals 15 residues. The CDR3 nucleotides are TGTGCCACCAGCAACCTCCCGGGCCCCTCCTACGAGCAGTACTTC. This encodes CATSNLPGPSYEQYF.

The CDR3 DNA follows: TGTGCCAGCACTCCAGGGGAAATGAGGTCACCCCTCCACTTT. Encoded protein: CASTPGEMRSPLHF. The V and J genes are TRBV9 and TRBJ1-6; tentative D call: TRBD1 (6 bases). The CDR3 length is 14 residues. V lost 6 bases to trimming and J lost 10 bases, with 17 bases between them. The germline V gene encodes CDR1 SGDLS and CDR2 YYNGEE.

The sample holds a few counts of this clone. Distinct nucleotide sequences in the sample also encode this CDR3. The DNA of the CDR3 is TGCAGCGCCCCGGACAGGGGCGGCTACACCTTC. This gives the protein CSAPDRGGYTF. The chain recombines TRBV29-1 with TRBJ1-2; TRBD1 matches 9 bases. Germline values: CDR1 SQVTM, CDR2 ANQGSEA. Losses at the gene ends were 7 bases for V and 8 bases for J; bases not matched to a gene: 5. This CDR3 region has 11 residues. The variable domain in full, with the rest retrieved from reference TRBV29-1 and TRBJ1-2, is SAVISQKPSRDICQRGTSLTIQCQVDSQVTMMFWYRQQPGQSLTLIATANQGSEATYESGFVIDKFPISRPNLTFSTLTVSNMSPEDSSIYLCSAPDRGGYTFGSGTRLTVV.